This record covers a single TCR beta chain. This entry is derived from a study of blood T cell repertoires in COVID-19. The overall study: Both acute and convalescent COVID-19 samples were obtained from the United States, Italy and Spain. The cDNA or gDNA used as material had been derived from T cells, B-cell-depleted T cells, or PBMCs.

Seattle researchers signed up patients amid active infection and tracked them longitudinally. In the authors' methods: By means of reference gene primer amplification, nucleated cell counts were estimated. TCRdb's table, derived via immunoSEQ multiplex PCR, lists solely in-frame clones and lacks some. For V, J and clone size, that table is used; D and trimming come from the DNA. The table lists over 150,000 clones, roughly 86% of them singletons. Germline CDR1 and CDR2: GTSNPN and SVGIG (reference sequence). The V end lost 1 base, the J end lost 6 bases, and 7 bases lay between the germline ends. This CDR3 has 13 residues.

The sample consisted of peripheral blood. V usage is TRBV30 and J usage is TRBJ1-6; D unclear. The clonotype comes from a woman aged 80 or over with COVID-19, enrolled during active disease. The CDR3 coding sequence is TGTGCCTGGAGTGGTCAGCGTAATTCACCCCTCCACTTT. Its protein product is CAWSGQRNSPLHF.